Below, 29 T cell receptor beta chains from the same sample are listed, as sequenced in a study of T cells after yellow fever vaccination. TCRdb itself ran the 5' RACE reads through MiXCR, one entry per CDR3 protein. The table lists a few hundred thousand distinct CDR3 sequences, roughly 4.3% of them singletons. The sequenced sample was PBMCs, obtained 5 days after the yellow fever booster vaccination. The receptors originated from a man younger than 35 who received the YFV17D yellow fever vaccine.

There are a few counts of this clonotype. The J gene is TRBJ2-5, the V gene TRBV20-1; D perhaps matches TRBD2 (8 bases). Germline V gives CDR1 DFQATT, CDR2 SNEGSKA (reference sequence). V was shortened by 5 bases and J by 1 base, with 17 bases between the two germline ends. This CDR3 has 15 residues. The CDR3 DNA is TGCAGTGCTCCGCGGGGGGACAGTTTCCAAGAGACCCAGTACTTC. Translating gives CSAPRGDSFQETQYF.

In its sample, this clonotype was seen a few times. The CDR3 coding sequence is TGCGCCAGCAGCTTGAGACAGAGCTCTGGGGCCAACGTCCTGACTTTC. Its translation: CASSLRQSSGANVLTF. The rearrangement uses TRBV5-1 and TRBJ2-6; maybe TRBD1 (5 bases). CDR1 is SGHRS and CDR2 is YFSETQ in the germline V gene. V was pared by 1 base and J by 0 bases, with 8 bases between. There are 16 residues in the CDR3.

The chain employs TRBV19 and TRBJ2-2; 9 positions agree with TRBD1. The V gene's germline CDR1 is LNHDA and CDR2 SQIVND (reference sequence). CDR3 length: 17 residues. The V gene end was trimmed by 7 bases and the J gene end by 2 bases; junction bases not matched to a gene: 11. CDR3 nucleotides: TGTGCCAGTACCTCATGGACAGGGGAAGATAACACCGGGGAGCTGTTTTTT. Translated: CASTSWTGEDNTGELFF.

This clonotype occurred many times. The chain employs TRBV2 and TRBJ2-5; D is perhaps TRBD1 (5 bases). The CDR3 totals 13 residues. V lost 2 bases, J lost 3 bases, and 7 bases lay in between. Germline V lookup: CDR1 SNHLY, CDR2 FYNNEI. The CDR3 DNA follows: TGTGCCAGCAGTGAACAGGGTAAAGAGACCCAGTACTTC. It translates to CASSEQGKETQYF.

There are many counts of this clonotype. V usage is TRBV12-3 or TRBV12-4 and J usage is TRBJ2-1, with D unresolved. The length of the CDR3 is 13 residues. Trimming shortened V by 0 bases and J by 6 bases, and 6 bases separated the two germline ends. CDR3 loop: CASSLALSNEQFF. The CDR3 DNA reads as TGTGCCAGCAGTTTAGCGCTCAGCAATGAGCAGTTCTTC.

The chain employs TRBV6-5 and TRBJ1-5, with 7 bases matching TRBD1. Germline CDR1 reads MNHEY; CDR2 reads SVGAGI. V lost 0 bases to trimming and J lost 6 bases; unmatched junction nucleotides: 5. This CDR3 spans 15 amino acids. The CDR3 protein is CASSYSQGDSQPQHF. Here the CDR3 DNA reads TGTGCCAGCAGTTACTCCCAGGGGGACAGTCAGCCCCAGCATTTT.

The sample holds many counts of this clonotype. The V and J genes are TRBV10-2 and TRBJ2-4; 8 nucleotides align to TRBD1. The germline CDR1 and CDR2 sequences are WSHSY and SAAADI. V gave up 6 bases and J gave up 1 base; unmatched junction bases: 5. The length of the CDR3 is 15 residues. CDR3 residues: CASRGQGWAKNIQYF. The CDR3, as DNA: TGCGCCAGCAGAGGACAGGGTTGGGCCAAAAACATTCAGTACTTC.

Many counts were recorded for this clonotype. This chain links TRBV7-3 with TRBJ2-3; possible D gene TRBD1, 7 bases. The CDR3 extends over 15 amino acids. Trimming removed 4 bases at V and 4 bases at J, with 15 bases between. Germline-derived CDR1 and CDR2 are SGHTA and FQGTGA. CDR3 sequence (DNA): TGTGCCAGCAGCTACCAGGGGGGCCATCCAGATACGCAGTATTTT. It encodes CASSYQGGHPDTQYF.

J is TRBJ1-1 and V is TRBV27, with a tentative D call TRBD1 (5 bases). Looked up from germline, CDR1 is MNHEY and CDR2 is SMNVEV (reference sequence). Trimming pared 2 bases from V and 2 bases from J, leaving 12 bases between. The CDR3 is made up of 15 amino acids. In DNA form, the CDR3 reads TGTGCCAGCAGTTTAAGGCAGGGTGTCAACACTGAAGCTTTCTTT. Its protein product is CASSLRQGVNTEAFF.

This clonotype appeared a few times. This rearrangement joins TRBV25-1 to TRBJ1-3, with a tentative D call TRBD1 (5 bases). This CDR3 spans 14 amino acids. The V gene's germline CDR1 is MGHDK and CDR2 SYGVNS. Deletions cut 8 bases from V and 7 bases from J, with 18 bases between. In DNA form, the CDR3 reads TGTGCCAGCTCGGGGCACGGCGTGGGGAACACCATATATTTT. Amino acid sequence: CASSGHGVGNTIYF.

This clonotype has ten or more counts. This chain links TRBV29-1 with TRBJ1-2; D unresolved. Germline loops: CDR1 SQVTM, CDR2 ANQGSEA. The CDR3 consists of 11 residues. V dropped 4 bases and J dropped 3 bases, with 6 bases sitting between them. In DNA, the CDR3 is TGCAGCGTTGGGGATTACTATGGCTACACCTTC. Translation gives CSVGDYYGYTF. Combining the CDR3 with reference TRBV29-1 and TRBJ1-2 gives the whole variable domain SAVISQKPSRDICQRGTSLTIQCQVDSQVTMMFWYRQQPGQSLTLIATANQGSEATYESGFVIDKFPISRPNLTFSTLTVSNMSPEDSSIYLCSVGDYYGYTFGSGTRLTVV.

This clonotype was found many times. The gene calls are TRBV12-3 or TRBV12-4 and TRBJ2-1, with 7 bases aligning to TRBD2. The CDR3 totals 16 residues. V dropped 5 bases and J dropped 0; count of bases not matched to a gene: 7. In DNA, the CDR3 is TGTGCCAGCAGTCCGGGGGGATCCAGCTCCTACAATGAGCAGTTCTTC. Translation: CASSPGGSSSYNEQFF.

This clonotype was observed many times. The J gene is TRBJ2-1, the V gene TRBV7-2; TRBD2 is a possible D gene (6 bases). Looked up from germline, CDR1 is SGHTA and CDR2 is FQGNSA. The V gene lost 3 bases and the J gene lost 7 bases, with 13 bases spanning the gap. The CDR3 runs to 14 residues. CDR3 in amino acids: CASSFSRGGNEQFF. The CDR3 DNA sequence: TGTGCCAGCAGCTTTTCGCGGGGTGGAAATGAGCAGTTCTTC.

This clonotype was counted between two and nine times. V is TRBV11-2 and J is TRBJ1-1; D might be TRBD1 (6 bases). V was pared by 0 bases and J by 11 bases, with 22 bases between. The V gene's germline CDR1 is SGHAT and CDR2 FQNNGV. The CDR3 extends over 16 amino acids. The CDR3 reads CASSLDGGGDGRGAFF. CDR3 DNA: TGTGCCAGCAGCTTAGATGGAGGGGGGGACGGGAGAGGGGCTTTCTTT.

The rearrangement links TRBV1 to TRBJ2-7; the D segment call TRBD1 is taken from the table without a DNA check. TRBV1 represents a pseudogene. The length of the CDR3 is 18 residues. The chain's CDR3 is CTSRQGGTRGQSSYEQYV. The CDR3 nucleotides are TGCACCAGCAGACAAGGGGGCACACGGGGTCAGAGCTCCTACGAGCAGTACGTC.

The gene calls are TRBV27 and TRBJ2-2; D not certain. V lost 0 bases to trimming and J lost 4 bases, with 6 bases between them. There are 14 residues in the CDR3. Germline assignment: CDR1 MNHEY and CDR2 SMNVEV (reference sequence). DNA of the CDR3: TGTGCCAGCAGTTTATCGCCGGGCACCGGGGAGCTGTTTTTT. Its protein product is CASSLSPGTGELFF.

V is TRBV9 and J is TRBJ2-5; perhaps D is TRBD1 or TRBD2 (5 bases each). The V and J ends lost 3 bases and 5 bases respectively, with 11 bases between them. The CDR3 runs to 13 residues. The germline gives CDR1 SGDLS, CDR2 YYNGEE. DNA for the CDR3: TGTGCCAGCAGCGGGGACCGAGCGGAGACCCAGTACTTC. Translation gives CASSGDRAETQYF.

The rearrangement joins TRBV3-1 to TRBJ1-4; 7 nucleotides agree with TRBD1. Germline assignment: CDR1 LGHDT and CDR2 YNNKEL (reference sequence). The CDR3 has 17 residues. Unmatched junction bases numbered 8, after V lost 4 bases and J lost 0 bases. CDR3 region: CASSLWTGSATNEKLFF. In nucleotides, the CDR3 is TGTGCCAGCAGCCTTTGGACAGGATCTGCAACTAATGAAAAACTGTTTTTT.

This clonotype was observed a few times. This chain connects TRBV29-1 to TRBJ2-5, with D perhaps matching TRBD2 (6 bases). The CDR3 runs 16 residues. The germline CDR1 and CDR2 sequences are SQVTM and ANQGSEA. V was cut by 1 base and J by 3 bases, with 18 bases left in between. CDR3 protein: CSVEVNGGVMEETQYF. In nucleotides, the CDR3 is TGCAGCGTTGAAGTTAACGGGGGAGTAATGGAAGAGACCCAGTACTTC.

This clonotype was observed at least ten times. The chain is built from TRBV15 and TRBJ2-3; D is uncertain. Trimming cost V 0 bases and J 1 base, with 5 bases left between them. Germline loops: CDR1 LNHNV, CDR2 YYDKDF (reference sequence). This CDR3 spans 14 amino acids. The CDR3 reads CATSRDVGTDTQYF. For the CDR3, the DNA is TGTGCCACCAGCAGAGATGTGGGCACAGATACGCAGTATTTT.

This clonotype showed up many times. The chain recombines TRBV6-1 with TRBJ1-2; D gene ambiguous. CDR1 and CDR2 (germline): MNHNS, SASEGT. The CDR3 runs to 17 residues. V lost 7 bases, J lost 4 bases, and 25 bases lay in between. This CDR3 is CASNLKTTSWDGYGYTF. The CDR3 nucleotides read TGTGCCAGCAATTTAAAAACCACGTCCTGGGATGGCTATGGCTACACCTTC.

This clonotype was seen a handful of times. This sequence joins TRBV20-1 and TRBJ2-5; D tentatively fits TRBD1 or TRBD2 (6 bases each). This CDR3 has 14 residues. CDR1 is DFQATT, CDR2 SNEGSKA, per germline (reference sequence). The V end lost 7 bases, the J end lost 6 bases, and 21 bases lay between the germline ends. DNA of the CDR3: TGCAGTGTCCAGCCCCCTCGGGGGCCCAAGACCCAGTACTTC. Translating gives CSVQPPRGPKTQYF.

The genes are TRBV11-3 and TRBJ2-5, with D possibly matching TRBD1 (6 bases). The CDR3 consists of 13 residues. In germline, CDR1 is SGHNT, CDR2 YENEEA. The V gene lost 4 bases and the J gene lost 5 bases, with 11 bases spanning the gap. CDR3 protein: CASSSGDSETQYF. CDR3 bases: TGTGCCAGCAGCTCAGGGGATAGCGAGACCCAGTACTTC.

This clonotype was seen more than once but under ten times. The chain has TRBV4-2 and TRBJ2-6, with 8 bases identical to TRBD2. The trim removed 0 bases at V and 4 bases at J, leaving 11 bases unmatched. The CDR3 spans 19 residues. The germline gives CDR1 LGHNA, CDR2 YNFKEQ. CDR3 amino acids: CASSQELGLAPPGANVLTF. The CDR3 DNA sequence: TGTGCCAGCAGCCAAGAGTTAGGACTAGCACCCCCCGGGGCCAACGTCCTGACTTTC.

This clonotype was seen many times. The chain is built from TRBV7-3 and TRBJ2-2, with 7 bases matching TRBD1. This CDR3 has 13 residues. V dropped 9 bases and J dropped 6; count of bases not matched to a gene: 7. In germline, CDR1 is SGHTA, CDR2 FQGTGA. CDR3: CARFKRGPGELFF. CDR3 nucleotides: TGTGCCAGATTTAAAAGGGGGCCCGGGGAGCTGTTTTTT.

This clonotype has only a few counts. The chain carries TRBV6-1 and TRBJ2-7; D is ambiguous. V lost 1 base to trimming and J lost 4 bases, with 8 bases between them. Looked up from germline, CDR1 is MNHNS and CDR2 is SASEGT. The CDR3 length is 13 residues. CDR3 protein: CASSEVGSYEQYV. CDR3 DNA: TGTGCCAGCAGTGAAGTCGGGTCGTACGAGCAGTACGTC.

This clonotype occurred a few times. The chain links TRBV23-1 to TRBJ2-7; D could derive from TRBD1 or TRBD2 (5 bases each). TRBV23-1 falls under the ORF class, with uncertain function. The V end lost 3 bases, the J end lost 0 bases, and 24 bases lay between the germline ends. This CDR3 spans 19 amino acids. CDR3 sequence (DNA): TGCGCCAGCAGTCACCCCGGGGCGCGGGCCCGTGCCAGCTCCTACGAGCAGTACGTC. Its translation: CASSHPGARARASSYEQYV.

The V and J genes are TRBV18 and TRBJ1-2; weak D call: TRBD1 (5 bases). The ends were cut back, 8 bases at V and 6 bases at J, with 13 bases in the middle. From germline, CDR1 is KGHSH and CDR2 LQKENI. The CDR3 sequence is 12 residues long. The CDR3 loop reads CASATGTDGYTF. The CDR3 DNA is TGTGCCAGCGCGACCGGGACGGATGGCTACACCTTC.

There are many counts of this clonotype. This chain joins TRBV7-9 and TRBJ2-1; D gene ambiguous. CDR1 is SEHNR and CDR2 is FQNEAQ in the germline V gene (reference sequence). The length of the CDR3 is 18 residues. The ends were cut back, 4 bases at V and 0 bases at J, with 19 bases in the middle. The CDR3: CASSSSTPRPSSYNEQFF. The CDR3 nucleotides are TGTGCCAGCAGCTCGTCTACCCCTCGTCCGAGCTCCTACAATGAGCAGTTCTTC.